These T cell receptor beta chains were read from a single sample in a study of T cells in Graves' hyperthyroidism and ophthalmopathy. TCRdb re-derived calls from the multiplex PCR reads in MiXCR, one entry per CDR3 protein. The table lists 660,000 or so distinct CDR3 sequences, roughly 20% of them singletons. The material sequenced was blood. The receptors derive from a man aged 30 to 45 with Graves' ophthalmopathy. Both conserved end residues are part of each CDR3. D genes are given only for firm matches. Size values are once, few and many counts, or a class for expanded clones, and some rows have none.

V,D,length,J,size,CDR3,DNA
TRBV7-2,TRBD1,14,TRBJ2-3,many,CASGPGTGTDTQYF,TGTGCCAGCGGACCTGGGACAGGCACAGATACGCAGTATTTT
TRBV19,TRBD2,15,TRBJ2-1,few,CASTLVAGAHNEQFF,TGTGCCAGTACCCTTGTCGCGGGAGCCCACAATGAGCAGTTCTTC
TRBV28,NA,15,TRBJ1-5,many,CASRVGQYSNQPQHF,TGTGCCAGCAGGGTCGGGCAGTATAGCAATCAGCCCCAGCATTTT
TRBV12-3/TRBV12-4,TRBD1,12,TRBJ1-6,NA,CASNRGPSPLHF,TGTGCCAGCAACAGGGGACCATCACCCCTCCACTTT
TRBV6-2/TRBV6-3,NA,15,TRBJ1-6,NA,CASSYRLQPDSPLHF,TGTGCCAGCAGTTATAGATTACAGCCCGATTCACCCCTCCACTTT
TRBV10-2,NA,14,TRBJ2-7,few,CASEGTGASYEQYF,TGCGCCAGCGAGGGGACTGGGGCGTCCTACGAGCAGTACTTC
TRBV7-9,NA,15,TRBJ1-2,few,CASSLNEAWLYGYTF,TGTGCCAGCAGCCTCAATGAGGCCTGGCTATATGGCTACACCTTC
TRBV20-1,TRBD1,11,TRBJ2-7,many,CSASGTAEQYF,TGCAGTGCATCCGGGACAGCGGAGCAGTACTTC
TRBV7-8,TRBD2,17,TRBJ2-1,many,CASSLFELAGEDNEQFF,TGTGCCAGCAGCTTATTCGAACTAGCGGGAGAGGACAATGAGCAGTTCTTC
TRBV7-8,TRBD2,19,TRBJ2-2,few,CASSLVVTLAGGNTGELFF,TGTGCCAGCAGCTTAGTAGTGACACTAGCGGGAGGGAACACCGGGGAGCTGTTTTTT
TRBV28,NA,11,TRBJ2-7,few,CAVGETYEQYF,TGTGCCGTAGGGGAGACCTACGAGCAGTACTTC
TRBV12-3/TRBV12-4,TRBD2,13,TRBJ2-1,few,CASRMGGGDEQFF,TGTGCCAGCAGAATGGGGGGGGGAGATGAGCAGTTCTTC
TRBV20-1,TRBD2,14,TRBJ2-5,many,CSRSGTSGGETQYF,TGCAGCCGTTCTGGGACTAGCGGGGGAGAGACCCAGTACTTC
TRBV27,NA,13,TRBJ2-5,few,CASSPWPQETQYF,TGTGCCAGCAGCCCATGGCCCCAAGAGACCCAGTACTTC
TRBV20-1,NA,13,TRBJ2-7,few,CSATGTPSYEQYF,TGCAGTGCGACCGGGACCCCCTCCTACGAGCAGTACTTC
TRBV20-1,TRBD1,13,TRBJ1-1,many,CSANRGSYTEAFF,TGCAGTGCTAACAGGGGATCTTACACTGAAGCTTTCTTT
TRBV5-8,NA,16,TRBJ2-7,NA,CASSSPVARNRYEQYF,TGTGCCAGCAGCTCCCCAGTAGCGCGGAACCGCTACGAGCAGTACTTC
TRBV10-2,NA,13,TRBJ2-7,few,CASRGPNSYEQYF,TGCGCCAGCAGAGGACCTAACTCCTACGAGCAGTACTTC
TRBV12-3/TRBV12-4,NA,15,TRBJ2-5,NA,CASSLEDQSQETQYF,TGTGCCAGCAGTTTGGAGGACCAGTCCCAAGAGACCCAGTACTTC
TRBV7-6,NA,18,TRBJ1-1,few,CASSLVAFEGRGRTEAFF,TGTGCCAGCAGCTTAGTAGCGTTCGAGGGCAGGGGAAGAACTGAAGCTTTCTTT
TRBV13,TRBD2,15,TRBJ2-1,NA,CASSFGLAGVNEQFF,TGTGCCAGCAGCTTCGGACTAGCGGGAGTAAATGAGCAGTTCTTC
TRBV29-1,TRBD1,13,TRBJ2-2,NA,CSGSTGGSGELFF,TGCAGCGGCTCGACAGGGGGCTCCGGGGAGCTGTTTTTT
TRBV18,NA,13,TRBJ2-5,few,CASSPEQQETQYF,TGTGCCAGCTCCCCTGAACAACAAGAGACCCAGTACTTC
TRBV3-1,NA,16,TRBJ2-3,NA,CASSSQGRFDADTQYF,TGTGCCAGCAGCAGCCAGGGGAGATTCGATGCAGATACGCAGTATTTT
TRBV28,NA,19,TRBJ1-6,NA,CASRPHGGGGRHYNSPLHF,TGTGCCAGCAGGCCACACGGCGGGGGGGGACGTCACTATAATTCACCCCTCCACTTT
TRBV6-1,NA,15,TRBJ1-6,few,CASSVAPGGGSPLHF,TGTGCCAGCAGCGTCGCCCCTGGAGGTGGATCACCCCTCCACTTT
TRBV7-9,NA,12,TRBJ1-4,few,CASSLMDEKLFF,TGTGCCAGCAGCTTGATGGATGAAAAACTGTTTTTT
TRBV5-6,NA,18,TRBJ2-3,NA,CASSLERGGVYGTDTQYF,TGTGCCAGCAGCTTGGAGCGCGGGGGCGTTTATGGGACAGATACGCAGTATTTT
TRBV2,TRBD1,14,TRBJ2-7,many,CASTKGQGSYEQYF,TGTGCCAGCACCAAGGGACAGGGCTCCTACGAGCAGTACTTC
TRBV27,TRBD2,17,TRBJ2-7,few,CASSPSGTSGRWYEQYF,TGTGCCAGCAGCCCCTCCGGGACTAGCGGGAGGTGGTACGAGCAGTACTTC
TRBV6-2/TRBV6-3,NA,15,TRBJ2-5,NA,CASSLAGTLRETQYF,TGTGCCAGCAGTCTGGCGGGGACGCTCCGCGAGACCCAGTACTTC
TRBV12-3/TRBV12-4,TRBD2,21,TRBJ2-2,many,CASNLGGVAGGPPDNTGELFF,TGTGCCAGCAACTTAGGGGGCGTAGCGGGAGGGCCTCCTGATAACACCGGGGAGCTGTTTTTT